A selection of T cell receptor beta chains follows, all from one sample in a study of shared clonotypes between healthy human individuals. Produced via immunoSEQ multiplex PCR; TCRdb's table is partial and in-frame only. This table holds millions of clones, about 95% found once. The sample taken for sequencing was naive CD8+ T cells sorted from blood. The receptors here all came from a man aged 18-30 years in good health. The CDR3 runs from the conserved cysteine through the conserved F or W. D genes are given only for firm matches. Clone size is stated in some rows and not others, as once, few, many or a class when expanded.

j_gene,abundance,v_gene,d_gene,CDR3nt,CDR3aa
TRBJ2-5,once,TRBV5-4,.,TGTGCCAGCAGCTTGGGTTCGACTGAAGAGACCCAGTACTTC,CASSLGSTEETQYF
TRBJ1-4,.,TRBV4-1,.,TGCGCCTCCTCCAAGTTACCTTCTGAAAAACTGTTTTTT,CASSKLPSEKLFF
TRBJ1-2,.,TRBV7-6,.,TGTGCCAGCAGCTTAGCGGGAGATGGCTACACCTTC,CASSLAGDGYTF
TRBJ2-1,once,TRBV7-9,.,TGTGCCAGCAGCTTAGCTCAGGGGCGCTACAATGAGCAGTTCTTC,CASSLAQGRYNEQFF
TRBJ1-5,.,TRBV2,.,TGTGCCAGCTCCGCGGGCAGGGAAGAAAGCAATCAGCCCCAGCATTTT,CASSAGREESNQPQHF
TRBJ2-1,.,TRBV10-2,.,TGCGCCAGCAGTGAGGGATACAATGAGCAGTTCTTC,CASSEGYNEQFF
TRBJ2-2,.,TRBV7-8,TRBD1,TGTGCCAGCAGCTCCACAGGGGGCGCGGGCACCGGGGAGCTGTTTTTT,CASSSTGGAGTGELFF
TRBJ1-1,.,TRBV5-1,.,TGCGCCAGCAAAATAGGCGGTGGGAACACTGAAGCTTTCTTT,CASKIGGGNTEAFF
TRBJ1-1,.,TRBV27,.,TGTGCCAGCAGTTTAGGGGAATGGACTGAAGCTTTCTTT,CASSLGEWTEAFF
TRBJ2-5,.,TRBV5-1,TRBD2,TGCGCCAGCAGCTGGACTAGCGGGGGAGAGACCCAGTACTTC,CASSWTSGGETQYF
TRBJ2-7,.,TRBV11-2,.,TGTGCCAGCAGAGACCTCCGACTCCCTTCCTACGAGCAGTACTTC,CASRDLRLPSYEQYF
TRBJ2-7,.,TRBV27,.,TGTGCCAGCAGTTTATCTCAGGGGACGGTCTCCTACGAGCAGTACTTC,CASSLSQGTVSYEQYF
TRBJ2-2,.,TRBV13,.,TGTGCCAGCAGCCCACAACCTAGGGGCGGGGAGCTGTTTTTT,CASSPQPRGGELFF
TRBJ2-7,.,TRBV14,.,TGTGCCAGCAGCCTACGGACGACCTACGAGCAGTACTTC,CASSLRTTYEQYF
TRBJ1-6,.,TRBV19,.,TGTGCCAGTACAGATGTCGGGGAGAGCTATAATTCACCCCTCCACTTT,CASTDVGESYNSPLHF
TRBJ2-3,.,TRBV27,.,TGTGCCAGCAGTAAAGGTGCAGATACGCAGTATTTT,CASSKGADTQYF
TRBJ1-2,.,TRBV7-9,.,TGTGCCAGCAGCTTCCCGTCTGAGAGCCTAGGAGGCTACACCTTC,CASSFPSESLGGYTF
TRBJ2-7,.,TRBV9,TRBD1,TGTGCCAGCAGCGCCGGGACAGATTCCTACGAGCAGTACTTC,CASSAGTDSYEQYF
TRBJ2-5,.,TRBV28,.,TGTGCCAGCACCGTTCAGGGTAATTGGGGGACCCAGTACTTC,CASTVQGNWGTQYF
TRBJ2-7,.,TRBV5-4,TRBD1,TGTGCCAGCAGCGTGGGCACAGGGGCCTCCTACGAGCAGTACTTC,CASSVGTGASYEQYF
TRBJ1-5,.,TRBV4-1,.,TGCGCCAGCAGCCAAGATCCCGGACACCTGAGCAATCAGCCCCAGCATTTT,CASSQDPGHLSNQPQHF
TRBJ2-7,.,TRBV11-2,.,TGTGCCAGCAGCTTAGCCGCGGGGCAGGGGACCTACGAGCAGTACTTC,CASSLAAGQGTYEQYF
TRBJ2-7,.,TRBV5-6,.,TGTGCCAGCAGCTTTTTGACGGGGGATCCCTACGAGCAGTACTTC,CASSFLTGDPYEQYF
TRBJ2-1,.,TRBV7-6,.,TGTGCCAGCAGCCCAGGGCTGGGGAGCGGCCCCAATAATGAGCAGTTCTTC,CASSPGLGSGPNNEQFF
TRBJ1-1,.,TRBV6-4,.,TGTGCCAGCAGTGGCCGGGAGGGAGCTTTCTTT,CASSGREGAFF
TRBJ2-7,once,TRBV5-6,TRBD2,TGTGCCAGCACAGGGTGGGCGGGAGCGTACGAGCAGTACTTC,CASTGWAGAYEQYF
TRBJ1-2,.,TRBV9,.,TGTGCCAGCAGCGTAGATGTAGCAGGGATATATGGCTACACCTTC,CASSVDVAGIYGYTF
TRBJ2-5,.,TRBV5-6,.,TGTGCCAGCAGCCTAGTGGACTCTCAAGAGACCCAGTACTTC,CASSLVDSQETQYF
TRBJ2-5,.,TRBV27,TRBD2,TGTGCCAGCAGTTTACTAGCGGGCCACCAAGAGACCCAGTACTTC,CASSLLAGHQETQYF
TRBJ2-5,few,TRBV30,.,TGTGCCTGGAGTCCAGGCAACCGGGGGACCCAGTACTTC,CAWSPGNRGTQYF
TRBJ1-2,.,TRBV1,.,TGCACCAGCAGCCAAGAATCAGGGGCGAGCTATGGCTACACCTTC,CTSSQESGASYGYTF
TRBJ2-3,.,TRBV4-2,TRBD2,TGTGCCAGCAGCCAAGACCTTCTAGCGGGAAATTGGGGTACGCAGTATTTT,CASSQDLLAGNWGTQYF
TRBJ2-7,.,TRBV2,TRBD2,TGTGCCAGCAGTGAGATAGCGGGGGGCCCCTACGAGCAGTACTTC,CASSEIAGGPYEQYF
TRBJ2-4,once,TRBV7-9,.,TGTGCCAGCAGCTTTGGGGAATTAGCCAAAAACATTCAGTACTTC,CASSFGELAKNIQYF
TRBJ1-2,.,TRBV19,.,TGTGCCAGTAGTCAGGCCGCGACTAGTGGCTACACCTTC,CASSQAATSGYTF
TRBJ1-2,.,TRBV19,.,TGTGCCAGTAGTATAGCCTGGACAAATAAGGATGGCTACACCTTC,CASSIAWTNKDGYTF
TRBJ1-1,.,TRBV7-9,.,TGTGCCAGCAGCGAAGGAGGTAACACTGAAGCTTTCTTT,CASSEGGNTEAFF
TRBJ2-7,.,TRBV9,.,TGTGCCAGCAGCGTGGGGCCGGGGGCCTACGAGCAGTACTTC,CASSVGPGAYEQYF
TRBJ1-2,.,TRBV27,TRBD1,TGTGCCAGCAGCAGGACAGGGGATGACTATGGCTACACCTTC,CASSRTGDDYGYTF
TRBJ2-7,once,TRBV7-9,.,TGTGCCAGCAGCCCCCCCCGGCGGGACTACGAGCAGTACTTC,CASSPPRRDYEQYF
TRBJ1-2,.,TRBV4-1,TRBD1,TGCGCCAGCAGCGACAGAATTGACAGGGACGTTTCTAACTATGGCTACACCTTC,CASSDRIDRDVSNYGYTF
TRBJ2-1,once,TRBV18,.,TGTGCCAGCTCACCCGCTAGCGTTGAGCAGTTCTTC,CASSPASVEQFF
TRBJ2-7,once,TRBV7-8,.,TGTGCCAGCAGCTTAGACGTGGGAGTGGCCTACGAGCAGTACTTC,CASSLDVGVAYEQYF
TRBJ2-1,.,TRBV4-1,.,TGCGCCAGCAGCCCCTTAGGAGCTTCGAGCTCCTACAATGAGCAGTTCTTC,CASSPLGASSSYNEQFF
TRBJ1-3,once,TRBV2,TRBD1,TGTGCCAGCAGTGAGGGTCAGGGGGTGACTGGAAACACCATATATTTT,CASSEGQGVTGNTIYF
TRBJ2-3,.,TRBV7-9,.,TGTGCCAGCAGCTCCCGGGACGCCAATCCAGATACGCAGTATTTT,CASSSRDANPDTQYF
TRBJ2-7,.,TRBV5-4,TRBD1,TGTGCCAGCAGCGGTCAGGACAGGAACGACTACGAGCAGTACTTC,CASSGQDRNDYEQYF
TRBJ2-2,.,TRBV5-5,TRBD1,TGTGCCAGCAGCTGGGGGATACAGGGGGCAATCACCGGGGAGCTGTTTTTT,CASSWGIQGAITGELFF
TRBJ2-7,.,TRBV5-8,.,TGTGCCAGCAGCTTGGACCTCGGACAGACCTACGAGCAGTACTTC,CASSLDLGQTYEQYF
TRBJ2-7,.,TRBV5-1,TRBD2,TGCGCCAGCAGCCCGGGGACTAGCGGAGGGGAGTACGAGCAGTACTTC,CASSPGTSGGEYEQYF
TRBJ2-7,.,TRBV4-1,TRBD1,TGCGCCAGCAGCTTCACAGGGGGCAAATATGAGCAGTACTTC,CASSFTGGKYEQYF
TRBJ2-3,.,TRBV7-7,.,TGTGCTAGCAGCTTAGGGATCCCCGGCAGCGGCACGGCCGATACGCAGTATTTT,CASSLGIPGSGTADTQYF
TRBJ2-2,.,TRBV2,.,TGTGCCAGCAGTGGTGACACCGGGGAGCTGTTTTTT,CASSGDTGELFF
TRBJ2-3,.,TRBV11-2,TRBD1,TGTGCCAGCAGCTCCCGGACAGGGGTGTTACCCGGGGATACGCAGTATTTT,CASSSRTGVLPGDTQYF